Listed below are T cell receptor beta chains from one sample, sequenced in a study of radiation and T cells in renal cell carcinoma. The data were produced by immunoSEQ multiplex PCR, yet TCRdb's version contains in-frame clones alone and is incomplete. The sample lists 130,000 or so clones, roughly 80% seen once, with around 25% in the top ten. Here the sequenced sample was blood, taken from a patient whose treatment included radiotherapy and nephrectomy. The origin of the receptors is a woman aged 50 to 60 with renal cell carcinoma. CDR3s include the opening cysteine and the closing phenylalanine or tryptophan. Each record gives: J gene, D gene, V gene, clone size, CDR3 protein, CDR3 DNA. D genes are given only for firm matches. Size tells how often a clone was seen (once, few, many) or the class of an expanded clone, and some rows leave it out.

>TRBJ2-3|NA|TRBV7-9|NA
CASCAEGGSSRPQYF
TGTGCCAGCTGCGCGGAAGGGGGGAGCTCCAGGCCGCAGTATTTT
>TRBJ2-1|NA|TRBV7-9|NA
CASSLASQRTTRIF
TGTGCCAGCAGCTTAGCGAGCCAGCGGACAACACGGATCTTC
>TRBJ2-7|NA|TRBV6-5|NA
CASTSRGAYEQYF
TGTGCCAGCACCTCGAGGGGGGCCTACGAGCAGTACTTC
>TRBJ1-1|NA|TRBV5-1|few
CASSSGEVRTEAFF
TGCGCCAGCAGCTCGGGGGAGGTGCGCACTGAAGCTTTCTTT
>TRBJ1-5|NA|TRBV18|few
CASSPPTTGGQPQHF
TGTGCCAGCTCACCACCCACCACAGGCGGTCAGCCCCAGCATTTT
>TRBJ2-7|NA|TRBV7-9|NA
CASSLLQAYEQYF
TGTGCCAGCAGCTTATTGCAGGCCTACGAGCAGTACTTC
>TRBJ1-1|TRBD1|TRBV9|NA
CASSVDNGQDEAFF
TGTGCCAGCAGCGTAGACAATGGACAGGACGAAGCTTTCTTT
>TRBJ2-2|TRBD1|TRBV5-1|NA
CASSHRQGDPGELFF
TGCGCCAGCAGCCATAGACAGGGGGATCCCGGGGAGCTGTTTTTT
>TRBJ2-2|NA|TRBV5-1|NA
CASSLEAISNTGELFF
TGCGCCAGCAGCTTGGAAGCAATTTCGAACACCGGGGAGCTGTTTTTT
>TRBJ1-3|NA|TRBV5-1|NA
CASSLSAVASGNTIYF
TGCGCCAGCAGCTTGAGCGCGGTTGCCTCTGGAAACACCATATATTTT
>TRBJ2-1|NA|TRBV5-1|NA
CASSRQGDYNEQFF
TGCGCCAGCAGCCGGCAGGGAGACTACAATGAGCAGTTCTTC
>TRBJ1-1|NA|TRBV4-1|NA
CASRLVGGLRVHTEAFF
TGCGCCAGCAGACTGGTTGGGGGTCTTCGAGTGCACACTGAAGCTTTCTTT
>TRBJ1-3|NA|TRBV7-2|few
CASSPGGGVVSGNTIYF
TGTGCCAGCAGCCCCGGGGGGGGAGTAGTCTCTGGAAACACCATATATTTT
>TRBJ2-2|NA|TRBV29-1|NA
CSVEKAGPGTGELFF
TGCAGCGTTGAAAAGGCAGGGCCGGGGACCGGGGAGCTGTTTTTT
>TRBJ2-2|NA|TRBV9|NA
CASSRRGMDTGELFF
TGTGCCAGCAGCCGTCGGGGGATGGACACCGGGGAGCTGTTTTTT
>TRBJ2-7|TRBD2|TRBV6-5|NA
CASSSTSDEQYF
TGTGCCAGCAGTTCGACTAGCGACGAGCAGTACTTC
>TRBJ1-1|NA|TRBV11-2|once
CASGPGGSTEAFF
TGTGCCAGCGGCCCCGGGGGATCCACTGAAGCTTTCTTT
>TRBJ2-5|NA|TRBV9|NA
CASSVEQRQETQYF
TGTGCCAGCAGCGTAGAGCAGCGCCAAGAGACCCAGTACTTC
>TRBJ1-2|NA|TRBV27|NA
CASSYGTPGNYGYTF
TGTGCCAGCAGTTACGGGACGCCGGGTAACTATGGCTACACCTTC
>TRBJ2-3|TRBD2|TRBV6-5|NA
CASSYRTSGRPDTQYF
TGTGCCAGCAGTTACCGGACTAGCGGGAGGCCAGATACGCAGTATTTT
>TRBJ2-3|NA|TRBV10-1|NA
CASSESLGGLSTDTQYF
TGCGCCAGCAGTGAGTCGTTGGGGGGCTTAAGCACAGATACGCAGTATTTT
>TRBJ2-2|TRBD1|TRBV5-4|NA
CASSLPGGNTGELFF
TGTGCCAGCAGCCTACCAGGGGGTAACACCGGGGAGCTGTTTTTT
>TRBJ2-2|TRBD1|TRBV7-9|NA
CASSSQGLDTGELFF
TGTGCCAGCAGCTCACAGGGGTTGGACACCGGGGAGCTGTTTTTT
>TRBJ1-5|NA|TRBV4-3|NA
CASSPEGQRNQPQHF
TGCGCCAGCAGCCCCGAAGGACAGCGCAATCAGCCCCAGCATTTT
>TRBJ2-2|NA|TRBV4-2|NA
CASSQAAGELFF
TGTGCCAGCAGCCAAGCGGCCGGGGAGCTGTTTTTT
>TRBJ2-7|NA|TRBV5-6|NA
CASSLGRLHGGEQYF
TGTGCCAGCAGCTTGGGAAGACTTCACGGTGGCGAGCAGTACTTC
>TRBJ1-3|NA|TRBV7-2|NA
CASSSNSGGNTIYF
TGTGCCAGCAGCTCAAACAGTGGTGGAAACACCATATATTTT
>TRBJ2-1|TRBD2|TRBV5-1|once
CASSSGDNNEQFF
TGCGCCAGCAGTAGCGGGGACAACAATGAGCAGTTCTTC
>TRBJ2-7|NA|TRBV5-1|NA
CASSSMSYEQYF
TGCGCCAGCAGCTCCATGTCCTACGAGCAGTACTTC
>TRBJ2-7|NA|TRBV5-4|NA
CASSQPGDFAYEQYF
TGTGCCAGCAGCCAGCCTGGGGACTTTGCCTACGAGCAGTACTTC
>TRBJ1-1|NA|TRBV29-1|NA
CSARRQGPEAFF
TGCAGCGCCCGCCGGCAGGGGCCCGAGGCTTTCTTT
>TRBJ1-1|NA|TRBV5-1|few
CASSFEQGRNTEAFF
TGCGCCAGCAGCTTTGAGCAGGGGAGGAACACTGAAGCTTTCTTT
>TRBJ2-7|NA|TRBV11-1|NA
CASSFVGQSYEQYF
TGTGCCAGCAGCTTCGTTGGACAGTCCTACGAGCAGTACTTC
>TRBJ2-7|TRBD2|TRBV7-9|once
CASSPIGTSGGTTVYEQYF
TGTGCCAGCAGCCCAATCGGGACTAGCGGGGGGACCACAGTCTACGAGCAGTACTTC
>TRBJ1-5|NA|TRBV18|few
CASSLERGRNQPQHF
TGTGCCAGCTCACTAGAGCGTGGGAGGAATCAGCCCCAGCATTTT
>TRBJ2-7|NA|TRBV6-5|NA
CASRKDRKNYEQYF
TGTGCCAGCAGAAAAGACAGAAAAAACTACGAGCAGTACTTC
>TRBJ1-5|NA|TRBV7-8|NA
CASSFESGSNQPQHF
TGTGCCAGCAGTTTTGAATCCGGATCCAATCAGCCCCAGCATTTT
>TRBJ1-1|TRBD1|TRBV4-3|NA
CASSQVTGGDTEAFF
TGCGCCAGCAGCCAAGTTACAGGGGGCGATACTGAAGCTTTCTTT
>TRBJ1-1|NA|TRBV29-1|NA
CSVRGTEAFF
TGCAGCGTGCGAGGGACTGAAGCTTTCTTT
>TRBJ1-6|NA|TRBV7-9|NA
CASSLDTDISPLHF
TGTGCCAGCAGCTTAGACACAGATATTTCACCCCTCCACTTT
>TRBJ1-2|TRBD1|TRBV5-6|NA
CASNQGAWGYTF
TGTGCCAGCAACCAGGGGGCTTGGGGCTACACCTTC
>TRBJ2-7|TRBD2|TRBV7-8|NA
CASSLWEGLGYEQYF
TGTGCCAGCAGCTTGTGGGAGGGCCTTGGCTACGAGCAGTACTTC
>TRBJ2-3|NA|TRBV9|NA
CASSVDEARDTQYF
TGTGCCAGCAGCGTAGATGAGGCCCGGGATACGCAGTATTTT
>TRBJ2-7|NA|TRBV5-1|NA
CASSSGIRSLNPEQYF
TGCGCCAGCAGCTCTGGAATTCGTTCCCTTAACCCCGAGCAGTACTTC
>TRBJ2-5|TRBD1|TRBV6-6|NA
CASSYGTGGAETQYF
TGTGCCAGCAGTTACGGGACAGGGGGGGCAGAGACCCAGTACTTC
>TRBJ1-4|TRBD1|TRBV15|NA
CATSRRTGNNEKLFF
TGTGCCACCAGCAGAAGGACAGGGAATAATGAAAAACTGTTTTTT
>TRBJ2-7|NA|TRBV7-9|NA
CASSLGSLDEQYF
TGTGCCAGCAGCTTAGGCTCGTTAGACGAGCAGTACTTC
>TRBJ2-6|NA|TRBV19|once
CASSIMGEPGANVLTF
TGTGCCAGTAGTATAATGGGAGAACCTGGGGCCAACGTCCTGACTTTC
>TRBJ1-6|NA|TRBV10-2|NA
CASSQTGSGSPLHF
TGCGCCAGCAGCCAAACAGGGAGCGGTTCACCCCTCCACTTT
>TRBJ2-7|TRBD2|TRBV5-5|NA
CASSLATSGRALYEQYF
TGTGCCAGCAGCTTGGCGACTAGCGGGAGGGCCCTATACGAGCAGTACTTC
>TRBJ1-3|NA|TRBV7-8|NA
CASSLQNTIYF
TGTGCCAGCAGCTTACAAAACACCATATATTTT